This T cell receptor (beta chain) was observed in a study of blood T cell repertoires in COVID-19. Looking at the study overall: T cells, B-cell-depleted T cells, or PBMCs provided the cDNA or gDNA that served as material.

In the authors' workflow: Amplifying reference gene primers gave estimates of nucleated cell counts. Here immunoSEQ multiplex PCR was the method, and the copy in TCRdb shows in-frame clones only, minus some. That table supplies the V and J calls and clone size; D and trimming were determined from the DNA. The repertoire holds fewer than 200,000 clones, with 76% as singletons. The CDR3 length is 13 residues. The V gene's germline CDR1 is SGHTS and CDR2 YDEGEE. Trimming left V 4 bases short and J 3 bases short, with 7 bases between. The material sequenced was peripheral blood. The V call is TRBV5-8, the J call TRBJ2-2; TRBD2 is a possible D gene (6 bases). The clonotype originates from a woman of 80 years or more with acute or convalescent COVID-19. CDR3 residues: CASSGGDTGELFF. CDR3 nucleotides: TGTGCCAGCAGCGGCGGGGACACCGGGGAGCTGTTTTTT.